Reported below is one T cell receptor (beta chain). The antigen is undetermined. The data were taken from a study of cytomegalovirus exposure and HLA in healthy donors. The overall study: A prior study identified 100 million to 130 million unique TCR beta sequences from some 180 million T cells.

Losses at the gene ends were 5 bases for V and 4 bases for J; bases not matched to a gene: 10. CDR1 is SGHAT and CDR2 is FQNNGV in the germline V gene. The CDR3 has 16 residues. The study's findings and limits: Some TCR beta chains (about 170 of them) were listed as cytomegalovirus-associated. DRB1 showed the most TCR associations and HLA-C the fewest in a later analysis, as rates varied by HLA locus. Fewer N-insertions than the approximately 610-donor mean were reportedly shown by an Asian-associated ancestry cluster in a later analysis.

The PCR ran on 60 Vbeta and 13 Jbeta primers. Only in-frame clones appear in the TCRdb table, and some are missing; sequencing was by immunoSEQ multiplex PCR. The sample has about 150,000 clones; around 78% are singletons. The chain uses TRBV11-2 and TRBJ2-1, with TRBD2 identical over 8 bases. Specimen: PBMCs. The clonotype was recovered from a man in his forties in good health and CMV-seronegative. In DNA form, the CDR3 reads TGTGCCAGCAGCCCCCGGGTAGCGGGGTTTTACAATGAGCAGTTCTTC. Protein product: CASSPRVAGFYNEQFF.